This T cell receptor (beta chain) was found in a study of control samples from healthy donors and cancer patients. This CDR3 region has 12 residues. Germline CDR1 and CDR2: GTSNPN and SVGIG (reference sequence). V lost 0 bases and J 8 bases, leaving 10 bases between the germline ends. Sequencing was performed with immunoSEQ multiplex PCR; in TCRdb, only in-frame clones are kept and a portion is missing. The table lists about 86,000 clones, 85% to 90% of them singletons. Sequencing input: PBMCs. This chain links TRBV30 with TRBJ1-1, with a tentative D call TRBD1 (5 bases). This TCR came from a woman aged 50 to 65 with colorectal cancer. CDR3 bases: TGTGCCTGGAGTGTCAGGGAGGGGGAAGCTTTCTTT. Encoded protein: CAWSVREGEAFF.